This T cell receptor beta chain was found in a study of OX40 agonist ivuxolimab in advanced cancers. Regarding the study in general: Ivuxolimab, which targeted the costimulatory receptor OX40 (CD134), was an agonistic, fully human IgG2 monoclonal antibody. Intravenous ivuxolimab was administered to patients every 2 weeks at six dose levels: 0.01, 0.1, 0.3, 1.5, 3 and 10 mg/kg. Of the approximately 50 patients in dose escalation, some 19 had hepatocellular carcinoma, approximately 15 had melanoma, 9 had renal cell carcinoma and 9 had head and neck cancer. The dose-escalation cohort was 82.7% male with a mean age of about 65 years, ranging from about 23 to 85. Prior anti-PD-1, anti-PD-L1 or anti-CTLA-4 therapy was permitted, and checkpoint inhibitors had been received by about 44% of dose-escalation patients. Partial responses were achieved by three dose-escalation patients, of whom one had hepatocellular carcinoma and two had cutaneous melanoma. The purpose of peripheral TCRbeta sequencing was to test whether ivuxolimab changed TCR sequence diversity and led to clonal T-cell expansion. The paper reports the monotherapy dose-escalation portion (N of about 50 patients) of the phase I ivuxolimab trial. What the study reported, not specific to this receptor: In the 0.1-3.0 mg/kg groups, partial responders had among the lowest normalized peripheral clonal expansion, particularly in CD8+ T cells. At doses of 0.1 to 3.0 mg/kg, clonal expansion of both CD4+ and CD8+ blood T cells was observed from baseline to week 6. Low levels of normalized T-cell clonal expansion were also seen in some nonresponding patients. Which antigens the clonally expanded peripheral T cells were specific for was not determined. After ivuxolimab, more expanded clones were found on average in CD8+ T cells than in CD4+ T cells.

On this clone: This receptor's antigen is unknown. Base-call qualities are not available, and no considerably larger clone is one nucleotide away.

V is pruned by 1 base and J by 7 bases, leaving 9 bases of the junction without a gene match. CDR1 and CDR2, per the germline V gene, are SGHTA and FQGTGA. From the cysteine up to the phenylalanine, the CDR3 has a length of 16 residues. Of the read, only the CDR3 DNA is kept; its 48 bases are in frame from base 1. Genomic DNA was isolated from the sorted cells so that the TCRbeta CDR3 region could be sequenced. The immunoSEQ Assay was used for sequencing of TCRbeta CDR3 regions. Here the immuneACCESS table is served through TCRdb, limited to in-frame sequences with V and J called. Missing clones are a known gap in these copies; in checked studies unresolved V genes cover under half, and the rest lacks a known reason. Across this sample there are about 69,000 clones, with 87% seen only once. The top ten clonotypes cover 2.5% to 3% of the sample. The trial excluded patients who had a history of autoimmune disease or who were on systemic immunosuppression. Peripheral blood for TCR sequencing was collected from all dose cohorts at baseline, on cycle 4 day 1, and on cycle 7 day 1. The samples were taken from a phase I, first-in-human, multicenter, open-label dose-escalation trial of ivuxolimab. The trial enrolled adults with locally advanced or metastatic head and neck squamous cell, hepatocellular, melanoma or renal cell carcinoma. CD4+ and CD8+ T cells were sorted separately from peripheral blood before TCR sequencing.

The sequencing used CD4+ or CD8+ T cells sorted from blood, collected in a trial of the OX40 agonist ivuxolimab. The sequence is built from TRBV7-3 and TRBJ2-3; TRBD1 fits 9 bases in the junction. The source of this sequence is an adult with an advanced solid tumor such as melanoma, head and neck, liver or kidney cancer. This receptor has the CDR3 CASSLIGTGMQNTQYF. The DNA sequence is TGTGCCAGCAGCTTAATCGGGACAGGGATGCAAAATACGCAGTATTTT.